A single T cell receptor beta chain is shown here with its context. Its specific antigen is unknown. No much larger clone exists at a distance of one base, and base qualities are not known. The collaborating institutions used their own protocols to collect whole blood in K2EDTA tubes. For TCRbeta analysis, collaborators shipped samples as frozen whole blood, isolated PBMCs, or DNA extracted from either of those sample types. This sample stems from a study of blood T cell repertoires in COVID-19 (dated by TCRdb to 2018 to 2020). Describing the broader study: Samples from collaborators originated in the United States, Italy and Spain and spanned both the acute and convalescent phases of COVID-19. The material from the prospective study consisted of cDNA or gDNA derived from T cells, B-cell-depleted T cells, or PBMCs. Deeply sampled blood TCRbeta repertoires from subjects exposed to, actively infected with, or recovered from COVID-19 were included in the dataset. The repertoires were released in a freely available public database meant as a resource for research on the immune response to SARS-CoV-2. The samples were drawn from the first 160 participants of the ongoing ImmuneRACE study and from 950 to 1,500 subjects provided by 6 global collaborators. Nearly every sample came with metadata listing a de-identified subject ID, COVID-19 status, age in years and sex. Where available, HLA class I and class II types were taken from metadata supplied by the sample provider and were not determined by assay-based typing. The research as a whole found: The amount of clinical and demographic metadata varied by source and participant and was provided uncurated.

TCRbeta CDR3 regions were amplified from genomic DNA by means of the immunoSEQ Assay, a bias-controlled multiplex PCR. Per the source publication's procedure: The number of nucleated cells in each sample was estimated from the amplification of reference gene primers within the assay. Sequence reads were collapsed and filtered to measure the absolute abundance of every unique TCRbeta CDR3 rearrangement. For each sample, productive Simpson clonality was calculated as the square root of Simpson's diversity index over productive rearrangements. The source is immuneACCESS, and TCRdb retained only in-frame sequences with V and J called. Part of the clones is not carried over; for the studies checked, unresolved V genes explain less than half of this, and the remainder is unexplained. V and J calls plus clone size are reproduced from that table; the DNA served to infer D and trimming. The sample table lists 95,000 to 110,000 clones, about 89% of them with a count of one. 15% of the sample is in the top ten clones.

Sequencing was carried out using peripheral blood. This clonotype was obtained from a man aged 45-60 years with acute or convalescent COVID-19.

The nucleotide sequence is TGTGCCAGCAGTGAAAGGGGGCGCACTGAAGCTTTCTTT. It translates to CASSERGRTEAFF. In this chain, TRBV6-1 is recombined with TRBJ1-1; 7 bases in the junction line up with TRBD1. The CDR3 holds 13 amino acids from the cysteine to the phenylalanine. Only the CDR3 DNA is retained, 39 bases long and in frame from the first base. The germline V and J ends show losses of 2 bases and 4 bases respectively, and no gene match explains 1 base of the junction. Taken from the germline V gene, the CDR1 and CDR2 loops are MNHNS and SASEGT.